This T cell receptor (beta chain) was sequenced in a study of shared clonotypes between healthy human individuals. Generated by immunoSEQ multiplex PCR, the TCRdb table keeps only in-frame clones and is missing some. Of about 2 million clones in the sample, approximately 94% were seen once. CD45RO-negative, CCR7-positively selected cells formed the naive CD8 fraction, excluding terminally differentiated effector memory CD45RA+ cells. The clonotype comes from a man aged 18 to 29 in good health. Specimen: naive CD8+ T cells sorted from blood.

The CDR3 DNA follows: TGCGCCAGCAGCTTGTACGGTTACTACGAGCAGTACTTC. Translation gives CASSLYGYYEQYF. This chain links TRBV5-1 with TRBJ2-7, with no clear D. Trimming took 1 base from V and 3 from J, leaving 8 bases between them. The CDR3 consists of 13 residues. Per the germline V gene, CDR1 is SGHRS and CDR2 is YFSETQ.